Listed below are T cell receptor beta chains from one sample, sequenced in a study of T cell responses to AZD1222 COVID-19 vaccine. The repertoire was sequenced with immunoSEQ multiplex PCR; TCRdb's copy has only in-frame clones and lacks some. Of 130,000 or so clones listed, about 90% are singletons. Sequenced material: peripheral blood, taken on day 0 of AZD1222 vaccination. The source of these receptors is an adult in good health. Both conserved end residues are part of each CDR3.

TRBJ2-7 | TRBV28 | CASSNRGHSYEQYF
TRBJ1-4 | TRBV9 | CASSPDSTTNEKLFF
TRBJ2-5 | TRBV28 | CASSFIGGQETQYF
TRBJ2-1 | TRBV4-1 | CASSHGLAYNEQFF
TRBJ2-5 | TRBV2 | CASRWGREETQYF
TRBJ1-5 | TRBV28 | CASIMGSNQPQHF
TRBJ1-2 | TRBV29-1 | CSVEVLTRGQGASHGYTF
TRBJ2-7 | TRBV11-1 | CASSLDRDEQYF
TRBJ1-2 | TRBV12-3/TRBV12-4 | CASRMGGGYGYTF
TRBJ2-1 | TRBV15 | CATSREGVNEQFF
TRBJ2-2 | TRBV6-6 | CASSPTRQGARTGELFF
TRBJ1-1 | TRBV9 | CASSEGQGYTEAFF
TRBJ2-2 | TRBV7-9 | CASSPPGGTGELFF
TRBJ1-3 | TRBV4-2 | CASSPATGGGGNTIYF
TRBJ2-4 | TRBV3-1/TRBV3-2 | CASSQQLAGRTKNIQYF
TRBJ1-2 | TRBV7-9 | CASSFFVAGGGYTF
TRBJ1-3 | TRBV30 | CAWSVWETAGNTIYF
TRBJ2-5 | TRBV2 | CASSQRTDQETQYF
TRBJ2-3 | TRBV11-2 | CASSLGTRRERSLDTQYF
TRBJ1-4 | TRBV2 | CASSGYPGQGALDNEKLFF
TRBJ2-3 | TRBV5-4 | CASSPTGKRTDTQYF
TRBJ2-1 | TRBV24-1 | CATSDLRLGRGQYNEQFF
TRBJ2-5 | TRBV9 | CASSLKGRGRRETQYF
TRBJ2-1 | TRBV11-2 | CASSLETNEQFF
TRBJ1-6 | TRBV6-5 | CASSYSGTGSSPLHF
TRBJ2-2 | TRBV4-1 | CASSQARVLGGELFF
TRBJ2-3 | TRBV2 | CASRSQAVIRYF
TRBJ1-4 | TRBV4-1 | CASSQDGGVGREKLFF
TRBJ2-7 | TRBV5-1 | CASSLGGRAYEQYF
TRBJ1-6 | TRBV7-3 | CASSFRQRNSPLHF
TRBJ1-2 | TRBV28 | CASSSPGQGIYGYTF
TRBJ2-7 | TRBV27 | CATRSTGTWGEQYF
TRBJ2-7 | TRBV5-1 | CASSLRGWGHYEQYF
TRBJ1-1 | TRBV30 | CAWSKGRGRRNTEAFF
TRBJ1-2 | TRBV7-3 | CASSLGANYGYTF
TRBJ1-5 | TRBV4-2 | CASSQDPSNQPQHF
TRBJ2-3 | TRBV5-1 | CASTGGDSTTDTQYF
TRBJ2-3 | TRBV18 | CASSSSSGSPDTQYF
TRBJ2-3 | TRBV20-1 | CSPDSFVTQYF
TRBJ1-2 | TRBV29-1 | CSVDRAYGYTF